The 13 T cell receptor beta chains presented below share a single source sample, sequenced in a study of CD8+ T cells in alopecia areata. RNA was extracted and reverse transcribed into cDNA as the sequencing template. TCRdb keeps only in-frame clones here, not all; method: immunoSEQ multiplex PCR. Observed in the sample are about 110,000 clones, none of them singletons. Sample: lesional skin. The receptor set was obtained from a C3H/HeJ mouse with alopecia areata. Strain MHC haplotype: H2-k.

In this sample, this clone turned up many times. TCRdb and the translated DNA give different amino acids at residue 12; the protein presented here is the one translated from the DNA. The germline and genes are mouse ones. The CDR3 end lies 3 residues beyond the end of the read and is filled in from the germline J gene. The chain recombines TRBV13-3 with TRBJ1-3; D might be TRBD1 (6 bases). The CDR3 loop spans 15 amino acids. Germline CDR1 is NNHDY and CDR2 is SYVADS. Trimming stripped 5 bases from V and 0 bases from J, with 12 bases between. The CDR3 DNA, read in part, is TGTGCCAGCAGCCGGGACACCTCTTCTGGAAATACG. Residues: CASSRDTSSGNT. The full CDR3 reads CASSRDTSSGNTLYF. The variable domain in full, completed from reference TRBV13-3 and TRBJ1-3, reads EAAVTQSPRSKVAVTGGKVTLSCHQTNNHDYMYWYRQDTGHGLRLIHYSYVADSTEKGDIPDGYKASRPSQENFSLILELASLSQTAVYFCASSRDTSSGNTLYFGEGSRLIVV.

In regard to this clone: Gene labels here are mouse ones. The CDR3 sequence: CASSDWAGQGADERLFF. Partial CDR3 DNA: TGTGCCAGCAGTGATTGGGCGGGACAGGGGGCCGACGAA. The J gene is TRBJ1-4, the V gene TRBV13-3; 12 bases map to TRBD1. The read terminates 4 residues ahead of where the CDR3 ends, so the germline J gene completes it. V lost 1 base and J lost 6; bases outside the gene matches: 7. The CDR3 consists of 17 residues. Germline V gene sequence: CDR1 NNHDY, CDR2 SYVADS. The full variable domain, rest sourced from reference TRBV13-3 and TRBJ1-4, is EAAVTQSPRSKVAVTGGKVTLSCHQTNNHDYMYWYRQDTGHGLRLIHYSYVADSTEKGDIPDGYKASRPSQENFSLILELASLSQTAVYFCASSDWAGQGADERLFFGHGTKLSVL.

As concerns this clone: Genes here carry mouse names. The CDR3 end is not reached by the read, which stops 4 residues before it; the germline J gene fills it in. This chain connects TRBV1 to TRBJ2-7, with 12 bases identical to TRBD2. Trimming at V came to 7 bases and at J to 0 bases, leaving 4 bases not matched to a gene. Germline lookup yields CDR1 NSQYPW and CDR2 LRSPGD (reference sequence). The CDR3 sequence is 15 residues long. The CDR3 region is CTCTRTGGVSYEQYF. CDR3 bases read: TGCACCTGCACCCGGACTGGGGGGGTCTCCTAT.

About this clone: The gene symbols are mouse symbols. The CDR3 is cut off 4 residues early in the read; its end comes from the germline J gene. The V gene is TRBV1, the J gene TRBJ2-2; 12 bases fit TRBD2. This CDR3 region has 15 residues. Germline CDR1 NSQYPW, CDR2 LRSPGD (reference sequence). The CDR3 spells CTCSAPGLGGGQLYF. The part of the CDR3 DNA that was read is TGCACCTGCAGTGCGCCGGGACTGGGGGGTGGG. Based on the CDR3 plus reference TRBV1 and TRBJ2-2, the full variable domain is VTLLEQNPRWRLVPRGQAVNLRCILKNSQYPWMSWYQQDLQKQLQWLFTLRSPGDKEVKSLPGADYLATRVTDTELRLQVANMSQGRTLYCTCSAPGLGGGQLYFGEGSKLTVL.

Remarks on this clone: The gene names here belong to mouse. The CDR3 extends 4 residues past the end of the read, so its final part is completed from the germline J gene. The J gene is TRBJ1-1, the V gene TRBV19; TRBD1 aligns across 8 bases. This CDR3 spans 15 amino acids. Per germline, CDR1 FNHDT and CDR2 SITEND (reference sequence). Losses at the gene ends were 0 bases for V and 1 base for J; bases not matched to a gene: 2. The sequenced part of the CDR3 DNA is TGTGCCAGCAGTATAGGACAGGGGAAAAACACA. Translated, it gives CASSIGQGKNT. The full CDR3 is CASSIGQGKNTEVFF.

Concerning this clone: Each gene name is a mouse one. The read is 4 residues too short to cover the CDR3 end, so that end is filled in from the germline J gene. V gene TRBV13-1 combines with J gene TRBJ1-1, with 7 bases identical to TRBD1. There are 13 residues in the CDR3. The germline CDR1 and CDR2 sequences are NSHNY and SYGAGN. The CDR3: CASSVPGQKEVFF. CDR3 DNA (partial): TGTGCCAGCAGTGTCCCGGGACAGAAA.

This clone was counted between two and nine times. All gene names here are mouse names. Coverage ceases 4 residues before the CDR3 finishes, and the germline J gene fills in the end. This chain joins TRBV19 and TRBJ2-1, with 9 bases identical to TRBD2. Trimming cost V 4 bases and J 3 bases; bases outside gene matches: 8. This CDR3 comprises 16 residues. Germline V gives CDR1 FNHDT, CDR2 SITEND (reference sequence). Here the CDR3 reads CASSPIYGGAYAEQFF. CDR3 DNA (partial): TGTGCCAGCAGTCCCATTTATGGGGGGGCCTATGCT.

In the case of this clone: Mouse names are used for the genes. Read coverage stops 4 residues before the CDR3 terminus; the germline J gene supplies the remainder. The V gene is TRBV5, the J gene TRBJ2-4; 8 nucleotides agree with TRBD2. CDR1 is LGHNA, CDR2 YNLKQL, per germline (reference sequence). This CDR3 is built from 13 residues. The CDR3 reads CASSLGLGNTLYF. CDR3 DNA, as far as it was read: TGTGCCAGCAGCCTCGGACTGGGAAAC.

Regarding this clone: These gene names are mouse names. The read terminates 4 residues before the CDR3 end, so the remaining end is supplied by the germline J gene. The same CDR3 also results from other DNA sequences found in this sample. The chain couples TRBV13-3 to TRBJ2-7; unclear D gene. From germline, CDR1 is NNHDY and CDR2 SYVADS. The CDR3 loop spans 14 amino acids. V was cut by 2 bases and J by 0 bases, with 9 bases left in between. The CDR3 bases that were read are TGTGCCAGCAGTGAACCTGAGAGCTCCTAT. This sequence encodes CASSEPESSY. The complete CDR3 protein is CASSEPESSYEQYF.

This clone showed up just a few times. The germline and genes are mouse ones. The read terminates 4 residues before the CDR3 end, so the remaining end is supplied by the germline J gene. J is TRBJ2-3 and V is TRBV13-2; D possibly corresponds to TRBD1 (6 bases). Trimming shortened V by 1 base and J by 4 bases, and 10 bases separated the two germline ends. The CDR3 sequence is 14 residues long. Germline V gene data show CDR1 as NNHNN and CDR2 as SYGAGS (reference sequence). The CDR3 sequence: CASGDPGTTETLYF. The part of the CDR3 DNA that was read is TGTGCCAGCGGTGATCCCGGGACAACAGAA.

This clone showed up just a few times. Mouse gene names apply. The CDR3 end is not reached by the read, which stops 4 residues before it; the germline J gene fills it in. This chain uses TRBV13-3 with TRBJ1-4; maybe TRBD1 (5 bases). This CDR3 spans 14 amino acids. Germline assignment: CDR1 NNHDY and CDR2 SYVADS. CDR3 DNA (partial): TGTGCCAGCAGTGACAGGGAGAGGAGCGAA. It translates to CASSDRERSE. The whole CDR3 sequence reads CASSDRERSERLFF.

A word on this clone: The germline and genes are mouse ones. Read data end 4 residues before the CDR3 end; the end is taken from the germline J gene. The chain joins TRBV13-1 to TRBJ1-1, with 7 bases matching TRBD1. After removal of 3 bases from V and 3 bases from J, the junction contained 2 bases not matched to a gene. Looked up from germline, CDR1 is NSHNY and CDR2 is SYGAGN. The CDR3 sequence is 13 residues long. CDR3 DNA (partial): TGTGCCAGCAGTGGCCAGGGGGACACA. Amino acid sequence: CASSGQGDT. The CDR3, in full, reads CASSGQGDTEVFF.

This clone was recorded a few times. The translated DNA and TCRdb's protein are not identical at residue 13; the protein here was translated from the DNA. Genes and germline are mouse. The observed sequence ends 3 residues before the CDR3 terminus, with the missing tail filled in from the germline J gene. This chain links TRBV13-3 with TRBJ1-3, with 9 bases lining up with TRBD1. The V gene's germline CDR1 is NNHDY and CDR2 SYVADS. The CDR3 is 16 amino acids. With V trimmed by 5 bases and J by 0 bases, 6 bases remained unmatched. CDR3 DNA, as far as it was read: TGTGCCAGCAGGAGGGGGACAGGGTATTCTGGAAATACG. Translated, it gives CASRRGTGYSGNT. The entire CDR3 protein reads CASRRGTGYSGNTLYF.